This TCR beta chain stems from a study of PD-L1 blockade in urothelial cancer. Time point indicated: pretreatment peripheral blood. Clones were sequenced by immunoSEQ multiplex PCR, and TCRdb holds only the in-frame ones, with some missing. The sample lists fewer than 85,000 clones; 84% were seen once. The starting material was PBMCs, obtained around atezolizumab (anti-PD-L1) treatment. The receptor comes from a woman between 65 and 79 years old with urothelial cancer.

In DNA, the CDR3 is TGTGCCAGCAGCCAAAGCAGGGGGCACGGGGAGCTGTTTTTT. Translated: CASSQSRGHGELFF. The chain combines TRBV14 with TRBJ2-2; 8 bases map to TRBD1. The CDR3 covers 14 residues. Germline loops: CDR1 SGHDN, CDR2 FVKESK. V was clipped by 2 bases and J by 7 bases; unmatched bases: 3.